Listed here are 26 T cell receptor beta chains from one sample, sequenced in a study of control samples from healthy donors and cancer patients. The data were produced by immunoSEQ multiplex PCR, yet TCRdb's version contains in-frame clones alone and is incomplete. The data show about 160,000 clones, over 95% seen once. The sequencing input was blood. The source of these receptors is a woman aged 25 to 39 in good health.

The chain carries TRBV28 and TRBJ1-2; D not certain. The CDR3 is 12 residues long. V dropped 6 bases and J dropped 3 bases, with 8 bases sitting between them. Germline V gene lookup returns CDR1 MDHEN and CDR2 SYDVKM. The DNA of the CDR3 is TGTGCCAGCAGGACACCGTACTATGGCTACACCTTC. Translated: CASRTPYYGYTF.

This chain joins TRBV24-1 and TRBJ1-5; 8 nucleotides match TRBD1. This CDR3 has 14 residues. V lost 5 bases to trimming and J lost 3 bases; unmatched junction nucleotides: 2. Looked up from germline, CDR1 is KGHDR and CDR2 is SFDVKD. The CDR3 loop is CATSGQGINQPQHF. DNA for the CDR3: TGTGCCACCAGTGGACAGGGGATCAATCAGCCCCAGCATTTT.

The rearrangement joins TRBV9 to TRBJ1-1; D perhaps matches TRBD1 (6 bases). CDR3 length equals 17 residues. Deletions cut 3 bases from V and 4 bases from J, with 22 bases between. Germline V CDR1 and CDR2: SGDLS, YYNGEE. CDR3 sequence: CASSAGLKGRGFTEAFF. The CDR3, as DNA: TGTGCCAGCAGCGCCGGTTTGAAGGGCAGGGGATTCACTGAAGCTTTCTTT.

The CDR3 here is CASNPTGGLGETQYF. In DNA form, the CDR3 reads TGTGCCAGCAACCCAACGGGGGGATTAGGGGAGACCCAGTACTTC. The V call is TRBV27, the J call TRBJ2-5; 7 bases line up with TRBD2. This CDR3 contains 15 residues. After removal of 7 bases from V and 5 bases from J, the junction contained 13 bases not matched to a gene. CDR1 MNHEY and CDR2 SMNVEV come from the germline V gene (reference sequence).

The CDR3 DNA follows: TGTGCCAGCAGACCGGGACAGGGCCTCGATACGCAGTATTTT. Protein product: CASRPGQGLDTQYF. The chain couples TRBV27 to TRBJ2-3; 9 bases are a match to TRBD1. The CDR3 covers 14 residues. Germline CDR1 MNHEY, CDR2 SMNVEV (reference sequence). The V gene end was trimmed by 6 bases and the J gene end by 6 bases; junction bases not matched to a gene: 7.

The V gene is TRBV12-3 or TRBV12-4, the J gene TRBJ2-1; D not certain. This CDR3 comprises 12 residues. Trimming removed 6 bases from V and 12 bases from J, with 15 bases in between. CDR3 nucleotide sequence: TGTGCCAGCAGCCACGGACGTCGTGTGCAGTTCTTC. As protein: CASSHGRRVQFF.

The V gene is TRBV28, the J gene TRBJ2-1; 7 bases are a match to TRBD1. CDR1 is MDHEN and CDR2 is SYDVKM in the germline V gene. The CDR3 length is 15 residues. V trimming: 5 bases; J trimming: 7 bases; junction bases outside the gene matches: 11. The CDR3: CASSTHRQGRNEQFF. CDR3 DNA: TGTGCCAGCAGTACCCACAGACAGGGACGGAATGAGCAGTTCTTC.

This sequence joins TRBV7-9 and TRBJ2-7; D is possibly TRBD2 (5 bases). Trimming removed 7 bases at V and 3 bases at J, with 19 bases between. The CDR3 runs to 15 residues. Germline V gives CDR1 SEHNR, CDR2 FQNEAQ (reference sequence). The CDR3 DNA follows: TGTGCCAGCACCGACGGGGTCAGATCAATCTACGAGCAGTACTTC. It encodes CASTDGVRSIYEQYF.

The chain recombines TRBV7-9 with TRBJ1-4; D perhaps matches TRBD1 (5 bases). From germline, CDR1 is SEHNR and CDR2 FQNEAQ (reference sequence). The CDR3 runs 16 residues. Trimming shortened V by 1 base and J by 4 bases, and 13 bases separated the two germline ends. The CDR3 DNA reads TGTGCCAGCAGCTTAGTCTGGGGGAACCGTAATGAAAAACTGTTTTTT. Its translation is CASSLVWGNRNEKLFF.

This rearrangement joins TRBV24-1 to TRBJ2-1; 9 bases match TRBD2. The germline gives CDR1 KGHDR, CDR2 SFDVKD. Unmatched junction bases numbered 7, after V lost 1 base and J lost 4 bases. This CDR3 is 17 amino acids long. Written as DNA, the CDR3 is TGTGCCACCAGTGATTTAGCTAGCGGGAAGCTTTACAATGAGCAGTTCTTC. It specifies CATSDLASGKLYNEQFF.

The chain has TRBV6-1 and TRBJ1-2; 11 bases are a match to TRBD1. V lost 2 bases to trimming and J lost 8 bases; unmatched junction nucleotides: 4. The CDR3 spans 14 residues. Germline lookup yields CDR1 MNHNS and CDR2 SASEGT. DNA for the CDR3: TGTGCCAGCAGTGAATTGGGACAGGGGGGAGGCTACACCTTC. This translates into CASSELGQGGGYTF.

The rearrangement uses TRBV12-3 or TRBV12-4 and TRBJ1-4; 9 positions match TRBD1. V shed 10 bases and J 6 bases; nucleotides not matched to a gene: 6. The CDR3 extends over 13 amino acids. The CDR3, as DNA: TGTGCCATCCAGACAGGGGGGGATGAAAAACTGTTTTTT. Amino acid sequence: CAIQTGGDEKLFF.

V and J are TRBV28 and TRBJ2-2, with TRBD1 matching over 7 bases. Germline V gene data show CDR1 as MDHEN and CDR2 as SYDVKM. The CDR3 consists of 16 residues. J lost 1 base, V lost 6 bases, and 8 bases had no gene match. CDR3 region: CASSPAGTENTGELFF. The CDR3 coding sequence is TGTGCCAGCAGCCCAGCCGGGACAGAGAACACCGGGGAGCTGTTTTTT.

The chain employs TRBV28 and TRBJ1-3, with D possibly TRBD1 on 5 matching bases. The CDR3 has 18 residues. Trimming removed 6 bases from V and 2 bases from J, with 23 bases in between. Germline CDR1 and CDR2: MDHEN and SYDVKM. The CDR3: CASSLPLGSRGAGNTIYF. The CDR3 DNA is TGTGCCAGCAGCCTACCCTTGGGATCTCGAGGGGCTGGAAACACCATATATTTT.

This clone occurred once. The chain employs TRBV24-1 and TRBJ2-3; D gene unclear. Trimming removed 5 bases at V and 2 bases at J, with 10 bases between. CDR1 KGHDR and CDR2 SFDVKD come from the germline V gene. This CDR3 spans 14 amino acids. The CDR3 coding sequence is TGTGCCACCAGTGTGACTCCTCACACAGATACGCAGTATTTT. As protein: CATSVTPHTDTQYF.

This clone turned up a few times. The chain is built from TRBV5-1 and TRBJ1-2; 8 nucleotides match TRBD1. Germline loops: CDR1 SGHRS, CDR2 YFSETQ. V was clipped by 4 bases and J by 5 bases; unmatched bases: 7. The CDR3 consists of 14 residues. In DNA, the CDR3 is TGCGCCAGCAGCGAGGACAGGGCGGTGTATGGCTACACCTTC. It codes for CASSEDRAVYGYTF.

The gene calls are TRBV18 and TRBJ2-5; the match to TRBD1 covers 7 bases. The J segment lost 2 bases and the V segment lost 4 bases, leaving 7 bases of the junction unmatched. Germline CDR1 is KGHSH and CDR2 is LQKENI. The length of the CDR3 is 15 residues. The CDR3 DNA is TGTGCCAGCTCACACCCCGGGACAGCACAAGAGACCCAGTACTTC. Translating gives CASSHPGTAQETQYF.

The chain links TRBV19 to TRBJ1-4, with a weak D call TRBD1 (5 bases). Germline CDR1 and CDR2: LNHDA and SQIVND (reference sequence). Trimming left V 3 bases short and J 8 bases short, with 13 bases between. The CDR3 contains 14 residues. In DNA, the CDR3 is TGTGCCAGTAGTATCGCGGGACTGGACGAAAAACTGTTTTTT. Protein: CASSIAGLDEKLFF.

This chain links TRBV2 with TRBJ2-1, with 10 bases fitting TRBD2. With V trimmed by 3 bases and J by 8 bases, 10 bases remained unmatched. This CDR3 spans 16 amino acids. Germline values: CDR1 SNHLY, CDR2 FYNNEI. CDR3 nucleotides: TGTGCCAGCAGTGATTTAAGGGCTAGCGGGAGCTATGAGCAGTTCTTC. Residues: CASSDLRASGSYEQFF.

This chain links TRBV6-5 with TRBJ1-3; tentatively, D is TRBD1 (5 bases). V lost 4 bases and J 3 bases, leaving 13 bases between the germline ends. The V gene's germline CDR1 is MNHEY and CDR2 SVGAGI. This CDR3 is built from 15 residues. The CDR3 nucleotides are TGTGCCAGCAGTTCCACAGGAGATTTTGGAAACACCATATATTTT. Residues: CASSSTGDFGNTIYF.

V usage is TRBV18 and J usage is TRBJ1-3; D uncertain. V was pared by 3 bases and J by 3 bases, with 9 bases between. The CDR3 has 14 amino acids. The germline V gene encodes CDR1 KGHSH and CDR2 LQKENI. The CDR3 DNA reads TGTGCCAGCTCACCGTACGGACGTGGAAACACCATATATTTT. Residues: CASSPYGRGNTIYF.

This sequence joins TRBV7-2 and TRBJ2-7; the D is unclear. V dropped 5 bases and J dropped 6 bases, with 11 bases sitting between them. Germline CDR1 SGHTA, CDR2 FQGNSA. The CDR3 spans 12 residues. Written as DNA, the CDR3 is TGTGCCAGCAGCCGTCCAGTGGGCGAGCAGTACTTC. Encoded protein: CASSRPVGEQYF.

The J gene is TRBJ2-3, the V gene TRBV28; the D gene could be TRBD1 or TRBD2 (6 bases each). Germline V lookup: CDR1 MDHEN, CDR2 SYDVKM. The ends were cut back, 7 bases at V and 0 bases at J, with 17 bases in the middle. The length of the CDR3 is 16 residues. The CDR3 DNA sequence: TGTGCCAGCATAGTAGGGGGGCAAGGGAGCACAGATACGCAGTATTTT. This sequence encodes CASIVGGQGSTDTQYF.

The gene calls are TRBV7-9 and TRBJ1-2; the D gene is possibly TRBD1 (5 bases). V lost 0 bases and J lost 5, with 13 bases in between. Germline V lookup: CDR1 SEHNR, CDR2 FQNEAQ (reference sequence). The CDR3 loop spans 15 amino acids. The CDR3 bases are TGTGCCAGCAGCTTAGCTCAGGGTTCTCTTTATGGCTACACCTTC. This translates into CASSLAQGSLYGYTF.

The rearrangement joins TRBV9 to TRBJ1-4; D unclear. Trimming took 3 bases from V and 6 from J, leaving 15 bases between them. The CDR3 runs 15 residues. Per the germline V gene, CDR1 is SGDLS and CDR2 is YYNGEE. CDR3 sequence: CASSATTYRDEKLFF. DNA of the CDR3: TGTGCCAGCAGCGCAACTACCTATAGGGATGAAAAACTGTTTTTT.

The V call is TRBV2, the J call TRBJ2-7; 7 bases are a match to TRBD2. CDR1 and CDR2 (germline): SNHLY, FYNNEI. V dropped 7 bases and J dropped 4; count of bases not matched to a gene: 13. The CDR3 sequence is 15 residues long. The CDR3 DNA reads TGTGCCAGCACTGGGGGGGACTCACACTCTTACGAGCAGTACTTC. Translating it yields CASTGGDSHSYEQYF.